The table lists the clone carrying this T cell receptor (beta chain) with a few counts. Isolation recovered at least 6.5 million PBMCs from every sample. A second PCR of 7 to 11 cycles used a sample-barcoded 5' primer and a J-beta primer mix. Every cDNA molecule carried a tag from a template-switch adaptor bearing 12 random nucleotides. There were at least 3 million CDR3-containing paired-end reads obtained from each sample. TCRdb reprocessed the 5' RACE reads with MiXCR, giving one entry per CDR3 protein. The sample carries 790,000 or so distinct CDR3 sequences, approximately 60% recorded once. The sample is drawn from a study of blood T cells in healthy people across ages. The CDR3 is 14 amino acids. Deletions cut 5 bases from V and 4 bases from J, with 14 bases between. Germline lookup yields CDR1 SGHTA and CDR2 FQGNSA.

Input material: blood. The clonotype comes from a man aged 35-49 years in good health. V and J are TRBV7-2 and TRBJ2-5, with D maybe TRBD2 (5 bases). As DNA, the CDR3 is TGTGCCAGCAGCCCCGCAAATAGCGTAGAGACCCAGTACTTC. Translation gives CASSPANSVETQYF.